This section outlines one TCR beta chain sequence together with its context. This entry is derived from a study of blood T cell repertoires in COVID-19. Everyone who took part was roughly 18 to 89 years old, and they came from roughly 25 US areas. Participant-reported clinical history was the basis for cohort assignment. The method was immunoSEQ multiplex PCR; TCRdb's version includes in-frame clones alone and lacks a portion of them. Seen here are 220,000 or so clones, just over 85% observed once, and the top ten hold roughly 14%. There are 16 residues in the CDR3. Trimming removed 0 bases from V and 3 bases from J, with 11 bases in between.

The clonotype originates from a woman aged 45 to 65 with acute COVID-19. Sequences were obtained from PBMCs or T cells enriched from blood (not recorded which). The J gene is TRBJ1-4, the V gene TRBV23-1, with D maybe TRBD1 (5 bases). TRBV23-1 is noted as an ORF with a role that remains uncertain. CDR3 nucleotide sequence: TGCGCCAGCAGTCAATCGTGGAGGGGACCTAATGAAAAACTGTTTTTT. Residues: CASSQSWRGPNEKLFF.